This record covers a single TCR beta chain. Its specificity is unknown. Researchers ran the assay at a deep level. Every subset had its genomic DNA shared out evenly among several immunoSEQ plates. The table came from immunoSEQ multiplex PCR; TCRdb's copy has only in-frame clones and leaves some out. The sample contains over a million clones, roughly 96% of which appear only once. The sample is drawn from a study of shared clonotypes between healthy human individuals. Across the study: There were three CD4 naive, three CD4 memory, two CD8 naive and one CD8 memory plates per donor.

Trimming removed 4 bases at V and 2 bases at J, with 14 bases between. The germline gives CDR1 GTSNPN, CDR2 SVGIG (reference sequence). CDR3 length equals 14 residues. Study-wide results and caveats: Sorted-subset sequencing was shown by rarefaction to be incomplete despite large depth.

The clonotype originates from a man under 40 in good health. The sequencing input was naive CD4+ T cells sorted from blood. Subset specified: CD45RA+ positively selected. The V and J genes are TRBV30 and TRBJ2-5; TRBD2 might be the D (6 bases). CDR3 bases: TGTGCCTGGAATCGGGGGACCGCGCAAGAGACCCAGTACTTC. Encoded protein: CAWNRGTAQETQYF.